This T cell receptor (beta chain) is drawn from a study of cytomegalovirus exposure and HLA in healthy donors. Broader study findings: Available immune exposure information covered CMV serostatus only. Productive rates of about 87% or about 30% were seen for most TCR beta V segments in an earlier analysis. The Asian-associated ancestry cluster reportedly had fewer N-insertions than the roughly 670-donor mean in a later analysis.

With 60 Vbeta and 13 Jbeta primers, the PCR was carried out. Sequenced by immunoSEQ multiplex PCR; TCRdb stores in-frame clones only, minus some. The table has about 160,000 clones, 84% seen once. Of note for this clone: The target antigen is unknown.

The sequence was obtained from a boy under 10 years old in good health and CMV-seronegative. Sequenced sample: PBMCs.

The CDR3 DNA is TGTGCCAGCAGCTCGCACGGGACTGTAAATCAGCCCCAGCATTTT. Translating gives CASSSHGTVNQPQHF. The chain has TRBV7-2 and TRBJ1-5, with a tentative D call TRBD1 (5 bases). The CDR3 is made up of 15 amino acids. Trimming took 4 bases from V and 4 from J, leaving 14 bases between them. Germline CDR1 reads SGHTA; CDR2 reads FQGNSA.